This TCR beta chain was sequenced during a study of cytomegalovirus exposure and HLA in healthy donors. PCR amplification relied on 60 Vbeta primers (plus 13 Jbeta primers). The protocol was immunoSEQ multiplex PCR, while the TCRdb copy is restricted to in-frame clones and leaves out a portion. The sample contains tens of thousands of clones, approximately 72% of which appear only once. On this clone itself: The antigen is undetermined.

Findings of the study overall: Fewer N-insertions than the roughly 630-donor mean were reportedly shown by an Asian-associated ancestry cluster in a later analysis.

Trimming took 0 bases from V and 4 from J, leaving 14 bases between them. This CDR3 region has 15 residues. CDR1 and CDR2 from the germline V gene are SGDLS and YYNGEE. This TCR came from a man aged 30-40 years in good health and CMV-seropositive. The sample was PBMCs. This sequence joins TRBV9 and TRBJ2-7, with D possibly matching TRBD2 (7 bases). The CDR3 spells CASSVEGGPRYEQYF. The CDR3 nucleotides read TGTGCCAGCAGCGTAGAGGGGGGGCCTAGATACGAGCAGTACTTC.